A selection of T cell receptor beta chains follows, all from one sample in a study of T cell responses to AZD1222 COVID-19 vaccine. The repertoire was sequenced with immunoSEQ multiplex PCR; TCRdb's copy has only in-frame clones and lacks some. There are 120,000 to 150,000 clones in the sample; around 91% occur only once, and around 10% lies in the top ten. The sequencing used peripheral blood, collected 28 days after the second AZD1222 dose. These receptors were taken from an adult who received the AZD1222 COVID-19 vaccine. CDR3s include the opening cysteine and the closing phenylalanine or tryptophan. D genes are given only for firm matches. A clone size is listed for some rows: how often the clone was seen (once, few, many), or a class if it is expanded.

j_call | clone_size | d_call | v_call | cdr3_nt | cdr3_aa
TRBJ1-6 | - | - | TRBV6-5 | TGTGCCAGCAGCTTTATGCAGAATTCACCCCTCCACTTT | CASSFMQNSPLHF
TRBJ2-3 | - | - | TRBV7-9 | TGTGCCAGCAGCTTTATCTCTGGAGATACGCAGTATTTT | CASSFISGDTQYF
TRBJ2-1 | - | TRBD2 | TRBV7-2 | TGTGCCAGCAGCTTAGCGCCCACTAGCGAGGAGCAGTTCTTC | CASSLAPTSEEQFF
TRBJ2-3 | - | TRBD1 | TRBV7-9 | TGTGCCAGCAGCTTGGGACAGGGTAGCACAGATACGCAGTATTTT | CASSLGQGSTDTQYF
TRBJ1-4 | - | TRBD1 | TRBV28 | TGTGCCAGCAGTAGGGACAGTTACAATGAAAAACTGTTTTTT | CASSRDSYNEKLFF
TRBJ2-3 | - | TRBD2 | TRBV27 | TGTGCCAGCAGGACACTAGCGGGGGGGCTGGCAGATACGCAGTATTTT | CASRTLAGGLADTQYF
TRBJ1-2 | once | - | TRBV2 | TGTGCCAGCAGTGAAGAGGGTCGTCGGGGCTACACCTTC | CASSEEGRRGYTF
TRBJ1-5 | - | - | TRBV5-4 | TGTGCCAGCAGCAGGGACGATCAGCCCCAGCATTTT | CASSRDDQPQHF
TRBJ1-1 | - | - | TRBV7-6 | TGTGCCAGCAGCGGTTGGCAGGGGAACACTGAAGCTTTCTTT | CASSGWQGNTEAFF
TRBJ2-3 | - | - | TRBV19 | TGTGCCAGTAGTAAACAGGGGCCGGGGGAGAGTACGCAGTATTTT | CASSKQGPGESTQYF
TRBJ2-5 | - | - | TRBV6-2/TRBV6-3 | TGTGCCAGCAGTTACGCTGAGACCCAGTACTTC | CASSYAETQYF
TRBJ1-2 | - | TRBD1 | TRBV27 | TGTGCCAGCAGTATACAGGGGAGTCGGCATGGCTACACCTTC | CASSIQGSRHGYTF
TRBJ1-3 | - | - | TRBV28 | TGTGCCAGCAGTCCTGACCCCCTCACCATATATTTT | CASSPDPLTIYF
TRBJ2-1 | - | TRBD2 | TRBV6-2/TRBV6-3 | TGTGCCAGCAGTTACCCAGGCGGGGGGGTTTACAATGAGCAGTTCTTC | CASSYPGGGVYNEQFF
TRBJ1-2 | - | - | TRBV15 | TGTGCCACCAGCAGAGATGTGGGGCACGACTATGGCTACACCTTC | CATSRDVGHDYGYTF
TRBJ2-1 | - | - | TRBV9 | TGTGCCAGCAGCGTAGCAACGAACAATGAGCAGTTCTTC | CASSVATNNEQFF
TRBJ2-1 | - | - | TRBV24-1 | TGTGCCACCAGTGATTCCGCCTTGAGGGGTGGTGAGCAGTTCTTC | CATSDSALRGGEQFF
TRBJ2-6 | once | - | TRBV9 | TGTGCCAGCAGCACGGCCTCTGGGGCCAACGTCCTGACTTTC | CASSTASGANVLTF
TRBJ1-3 | - | TRBD1 | TRBV5-5 | TGTGCCAGCAGCCTGTCGACAGGGGGATTCTCTGGAAACACCATATATTTT | CASSLSTGGFSGNTIYF
TRBJ1-1 | once | - | TRBV4-3 | TGCGCCAGCAGCCAAGATAGTGGGGGTAACACTGAAGCTTTCTTT | CASSQDSGGNTEAFF
TRBJ1-3 | - | - | TRBV7-9 | TGTGCCAGCAGCTTACCGGGCCAGAGCTCTGGAAACACCATATATTTT | CASSLPGQSSGNTIYF
TRBJ2-5 | - | - | TRBV7-6 | TGTGCCAGCAGCTTAGATAAATGGACAGGGAGGGAAGAGACCCAGTACTTC | CASSLDKWTGREETQYF
TRBJ1-2 | - | - | TRBV6-2/TRBV6-3 | TGTGCCAGCAGTTACGATGGGTATGGCTACACCTTC | CASSYDGYGYTF
TRBJ1-2 | - | TRBD1 | TRBV6-5 | TGTGCCAGCAGCAGACGACAGGGGGGCTATGGCTACACCTTC | CASSRRQGGYGYTF